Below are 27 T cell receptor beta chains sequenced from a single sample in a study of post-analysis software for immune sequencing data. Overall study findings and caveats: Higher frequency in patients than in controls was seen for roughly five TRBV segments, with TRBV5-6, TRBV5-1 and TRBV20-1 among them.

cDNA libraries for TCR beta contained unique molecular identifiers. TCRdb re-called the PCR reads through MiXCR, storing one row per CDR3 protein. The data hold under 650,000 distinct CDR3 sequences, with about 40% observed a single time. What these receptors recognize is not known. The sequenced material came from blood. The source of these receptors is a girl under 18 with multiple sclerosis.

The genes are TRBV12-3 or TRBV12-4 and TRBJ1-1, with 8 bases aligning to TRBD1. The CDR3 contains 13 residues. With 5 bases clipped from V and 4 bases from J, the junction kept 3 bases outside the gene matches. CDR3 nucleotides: TGTGCCAGCAGTAACAGGGGGGGCACTGAAGCTTTCTTT. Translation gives CASSNRGGTEAFF.

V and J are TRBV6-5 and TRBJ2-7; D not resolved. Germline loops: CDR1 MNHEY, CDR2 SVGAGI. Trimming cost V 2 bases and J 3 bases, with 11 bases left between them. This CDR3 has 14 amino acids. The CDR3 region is CASSYRSFGYEQYF. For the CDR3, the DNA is TGTGCCAGCAGTTACCGGAGCTTTGGCTACGAGCAGTACTTC.

For the CDR3, the DNA is TGTGCCATCAGTGGGATTGCCACATACAATGAGCAGTTCTTC. This gives the protein CAISGIATYNEQFF. This rearrangement joins TRBV10-3 to TRBJ2-1; D is uncertain. V was shortened by 4 bases and J by 4 bases, with 11 bases between the two germline ends. From germline, CDR1 is ENHRY and CDR2 SYGVKD. CDR3 length equals 14 residues.

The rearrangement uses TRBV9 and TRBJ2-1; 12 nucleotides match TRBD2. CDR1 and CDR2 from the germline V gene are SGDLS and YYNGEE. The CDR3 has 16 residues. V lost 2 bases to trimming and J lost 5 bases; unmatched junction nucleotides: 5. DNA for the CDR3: TGTGCCAGCAGCGTTCTAGCGGGGGGGAGTAACAATGAGCAGTTCTTC. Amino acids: CASSVLAGGSNNEQFF.

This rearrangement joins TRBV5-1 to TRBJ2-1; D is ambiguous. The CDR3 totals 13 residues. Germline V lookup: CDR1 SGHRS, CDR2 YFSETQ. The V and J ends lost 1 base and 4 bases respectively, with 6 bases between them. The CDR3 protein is CASSLIEYNEQFF. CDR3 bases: TGCGCCAGCAGCTTGATCGAGTACAATGAGCAGTTCTTC. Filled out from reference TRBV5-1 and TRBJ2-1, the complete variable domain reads KAGVTQTPRYLIKTRGQQVTLSCSPISGHRSVSWYQQTPGQGLQFLFEYFSETQRNKGNFPGRFSGRQFSNSRSEMNVSTLELGDSALYLCASSLIEYNEQFFGPGTRLTVL.

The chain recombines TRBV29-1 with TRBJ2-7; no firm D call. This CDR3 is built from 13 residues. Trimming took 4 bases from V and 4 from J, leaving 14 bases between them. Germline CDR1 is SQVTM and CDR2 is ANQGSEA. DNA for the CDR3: TGCAGCGTTGGCCGCCCACCGCGATACGAGCAGTACTTC. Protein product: CSVGRPPRYEQYF.

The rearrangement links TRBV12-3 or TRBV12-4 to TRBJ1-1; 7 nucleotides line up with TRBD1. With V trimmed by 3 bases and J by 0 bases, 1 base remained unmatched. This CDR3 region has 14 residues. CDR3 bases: TGTGCCAGCAGTTTCCAGGGGGTGAACACTGAAGCTTTCTTT. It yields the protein CASSFQGVNTEAFF.

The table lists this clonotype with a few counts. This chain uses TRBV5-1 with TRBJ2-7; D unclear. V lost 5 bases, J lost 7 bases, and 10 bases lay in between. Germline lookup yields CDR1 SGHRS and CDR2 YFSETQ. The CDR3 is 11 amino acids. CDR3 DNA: TGCGCCAGCAGGGTCTACGGGGAGCAGTACTTC. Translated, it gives CASRVYGEQYF.

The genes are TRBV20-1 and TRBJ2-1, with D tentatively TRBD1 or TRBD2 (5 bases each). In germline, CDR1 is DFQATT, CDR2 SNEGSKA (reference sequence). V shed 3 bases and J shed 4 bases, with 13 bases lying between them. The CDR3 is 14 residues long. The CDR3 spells CSARPGRGYNEQFF. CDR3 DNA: TGCAGTGCTAGGCCGGGACGGGGTTACAATGAGCAGTTCTTC.

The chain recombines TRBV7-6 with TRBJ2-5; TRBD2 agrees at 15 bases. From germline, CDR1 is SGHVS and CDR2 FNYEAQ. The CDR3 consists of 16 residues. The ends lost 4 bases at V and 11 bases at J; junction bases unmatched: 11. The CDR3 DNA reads TGTGCCAGCAGCTCCCGGACTAGCGGGGGGGCCAATGAGCAGTACTTC. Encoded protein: CASSSRTSGGANEQYF. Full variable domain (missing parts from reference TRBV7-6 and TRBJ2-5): GAGVSQSPRYKVTKRGQDVALRCDPISGHVSLYWYRQALGQGPEFLTYFNYEAQQDKSGLPNDRFSAERPEGSISTLTIQRTEQRDSAMYRCASSSRTSGGANEQYFGPGTRLLVL.

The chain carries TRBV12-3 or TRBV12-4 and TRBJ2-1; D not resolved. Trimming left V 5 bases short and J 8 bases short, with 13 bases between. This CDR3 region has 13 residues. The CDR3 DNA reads TGTGCCAGCAGTGGTCGACTTCTTCATGAGCAGTTCTTC. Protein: CASSGRLLHEQFF.

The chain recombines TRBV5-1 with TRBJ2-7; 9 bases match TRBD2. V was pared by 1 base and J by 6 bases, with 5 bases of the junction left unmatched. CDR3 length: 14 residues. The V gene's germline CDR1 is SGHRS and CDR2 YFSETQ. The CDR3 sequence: CASSLFSGGGEQYF. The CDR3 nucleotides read TGCGCCAGCAGCTTGTTTAGCGGGGGAGGCGAGCAGTACTTC.

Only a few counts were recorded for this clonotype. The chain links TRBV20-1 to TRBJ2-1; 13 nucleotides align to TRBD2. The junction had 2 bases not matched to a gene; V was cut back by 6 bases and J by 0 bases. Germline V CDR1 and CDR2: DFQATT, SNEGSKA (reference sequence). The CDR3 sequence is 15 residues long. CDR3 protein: CSARTSGSSYNEQFF. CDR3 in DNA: TGCAGTGCCAGGACTAGCGGGAGCTCCTACAATGAGCAGTTCTTC.

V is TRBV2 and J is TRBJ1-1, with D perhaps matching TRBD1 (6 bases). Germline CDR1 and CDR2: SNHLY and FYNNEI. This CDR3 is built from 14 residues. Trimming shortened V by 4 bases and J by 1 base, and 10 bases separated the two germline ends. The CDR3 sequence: CASSVLTGNTEAFF. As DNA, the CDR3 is TGTGCCAGCAGTGTTTTGACAGGGAACACTGAAGCTTTCTTT.

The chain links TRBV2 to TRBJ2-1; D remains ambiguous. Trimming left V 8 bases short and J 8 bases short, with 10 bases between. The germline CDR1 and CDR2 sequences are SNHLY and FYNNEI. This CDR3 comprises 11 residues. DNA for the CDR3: TGTGCCAGCTCAACAGCGTATGAGCAGTTCTTC. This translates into CASSTAYEQFF. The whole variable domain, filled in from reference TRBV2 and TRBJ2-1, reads EPEVTQTPSHQVTQMGQEVILRCVPISNHLYFYWYRQILGQKVEFLVSFYNNEISEKSEIFDDQFSVERPDGSNFTLKIRSTKLEDSAMYFCASSTAYEQFFGPGTRLTVL.

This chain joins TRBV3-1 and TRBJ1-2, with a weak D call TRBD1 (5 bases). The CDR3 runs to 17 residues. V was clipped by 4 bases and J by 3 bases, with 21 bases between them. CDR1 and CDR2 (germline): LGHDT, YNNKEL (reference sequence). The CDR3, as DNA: TGTGCCAGCAGCCGGGGCGCTTCGGACACTGGATACTATGGCTACACCTTC. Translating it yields CASSRGASDTGYYGYTF.

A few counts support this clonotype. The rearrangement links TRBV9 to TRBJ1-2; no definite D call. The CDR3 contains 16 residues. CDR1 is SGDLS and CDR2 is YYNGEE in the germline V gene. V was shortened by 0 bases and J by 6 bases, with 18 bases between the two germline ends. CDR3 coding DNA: TGTGCCAGCAGCGTAGCCGGAGGATTAAGGCGGCATGGCTACACCTTC. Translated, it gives CASSVAGGLRRHGYTF.

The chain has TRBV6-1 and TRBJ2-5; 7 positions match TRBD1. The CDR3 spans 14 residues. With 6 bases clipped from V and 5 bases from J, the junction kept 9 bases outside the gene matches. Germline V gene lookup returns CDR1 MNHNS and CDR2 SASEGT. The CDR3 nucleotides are TGTGCCAGCAGCGGTACGGGACAGTTGGAGACCCAGTACTTC. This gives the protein CASSGTGQLETQYF.

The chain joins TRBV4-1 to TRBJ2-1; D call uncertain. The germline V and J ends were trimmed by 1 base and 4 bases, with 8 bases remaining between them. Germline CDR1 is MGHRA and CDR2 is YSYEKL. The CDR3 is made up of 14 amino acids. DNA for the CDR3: TGCGCCAGCAGCCAAGCTGCGGATTACAATGAGCAGTTCTTC. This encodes CASSQAADYNEQFF.

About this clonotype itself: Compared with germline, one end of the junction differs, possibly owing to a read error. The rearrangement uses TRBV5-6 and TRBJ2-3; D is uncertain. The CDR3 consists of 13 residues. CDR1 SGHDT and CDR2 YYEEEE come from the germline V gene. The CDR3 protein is CAGSLGRGDTQYF. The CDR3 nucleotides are TGTGCCGGCAGCTTGGGTCGTGGGGATACGCAGTATTTT.

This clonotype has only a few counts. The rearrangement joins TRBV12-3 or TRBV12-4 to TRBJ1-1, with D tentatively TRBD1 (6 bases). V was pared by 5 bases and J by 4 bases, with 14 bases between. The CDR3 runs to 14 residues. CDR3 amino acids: CASSPQGVGTEAFF. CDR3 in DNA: TGTGCCAGCAGTCCACAGGGCGTGGGCACTGAAGCTTTCTTT.

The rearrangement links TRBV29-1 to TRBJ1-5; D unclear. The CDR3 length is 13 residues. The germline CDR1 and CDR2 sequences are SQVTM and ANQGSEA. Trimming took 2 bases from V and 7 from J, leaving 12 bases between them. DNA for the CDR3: TGCAGCGTTGAACTGGTAGTAGGGCAGCCCCAGCATTTT. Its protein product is CSVELVVGQPQHF.

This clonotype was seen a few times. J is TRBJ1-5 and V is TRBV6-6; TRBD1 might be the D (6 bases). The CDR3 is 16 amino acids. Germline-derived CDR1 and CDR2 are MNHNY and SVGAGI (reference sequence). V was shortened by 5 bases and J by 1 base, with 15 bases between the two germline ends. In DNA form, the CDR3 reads TGTGCCAGCAGTCGCCTGGAGGGGGGAAGCAATCAGCCCCAGCATTTT. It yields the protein CASSRLEGGSNQPQHF.

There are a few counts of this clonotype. CDR3 sequence (DNA): TGCGCCAGCAGCTTACTAGCGGGAGCGACAAATACGCAGTATTTT. Protein: CASSLLAGATNTQYF. V usage is TRBV5-1 and J usage is TRBJ2-3; 11 bases map to TRBD2. The CDR3 has 15 amino acids. J was trimmed by 7 bases and V by 2 bases; bases with no gene match: 6. Germline CDR1 and CDR2: SGHRS and YFSETQ.

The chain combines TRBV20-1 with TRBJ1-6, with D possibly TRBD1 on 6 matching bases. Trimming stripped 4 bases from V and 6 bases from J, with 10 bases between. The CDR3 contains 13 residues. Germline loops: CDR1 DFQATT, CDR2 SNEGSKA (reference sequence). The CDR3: CSAKGDLNSPLHF. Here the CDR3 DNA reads TGCAGTGCTAAGGGGGATCTTAATTCACCCCTCCACTTT.

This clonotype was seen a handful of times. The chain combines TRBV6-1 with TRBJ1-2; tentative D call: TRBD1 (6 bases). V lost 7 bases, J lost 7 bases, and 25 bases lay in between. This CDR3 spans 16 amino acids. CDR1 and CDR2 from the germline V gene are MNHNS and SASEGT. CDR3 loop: CASIQAGRERGTGYTF. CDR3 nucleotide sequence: TGTGCCAGCATTCAAGCGGGGCGGGAAAGGGGGACTGGCTACACCTTC.

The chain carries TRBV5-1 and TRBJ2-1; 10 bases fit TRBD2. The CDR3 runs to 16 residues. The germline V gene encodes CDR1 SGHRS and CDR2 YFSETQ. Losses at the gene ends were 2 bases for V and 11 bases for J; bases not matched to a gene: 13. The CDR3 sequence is CASSLVASGSVDKQFF. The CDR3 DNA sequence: TGCGCCAGCAGCTTAGTGGCTAGCGGGAGTGTAGATAAGCAGTTCTTC. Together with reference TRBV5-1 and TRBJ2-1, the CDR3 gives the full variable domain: KAGVTQTPRYLIKTRGQQVTLSCSPISGHRSVSWYQQTPGQGLQFLFEYFSETQRNKGNFPGRFSGRQFSNSRSEMNVSTLELGDSALYLCASSLVASGSVDKQFFGPGTRLTVL.